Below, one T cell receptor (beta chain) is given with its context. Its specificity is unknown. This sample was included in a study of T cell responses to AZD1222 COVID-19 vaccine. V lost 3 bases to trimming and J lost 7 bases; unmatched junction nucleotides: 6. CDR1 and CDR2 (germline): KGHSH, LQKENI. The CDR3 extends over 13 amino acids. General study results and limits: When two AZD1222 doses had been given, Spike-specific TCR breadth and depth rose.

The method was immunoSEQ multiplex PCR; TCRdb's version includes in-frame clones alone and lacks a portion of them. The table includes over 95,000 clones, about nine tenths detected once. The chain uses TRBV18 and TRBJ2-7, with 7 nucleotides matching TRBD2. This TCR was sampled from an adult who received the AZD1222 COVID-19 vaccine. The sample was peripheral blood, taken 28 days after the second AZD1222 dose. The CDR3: CASSPTGGAEQYF. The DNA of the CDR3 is TGTGCCAGCTCACCCACGGGGGGAGCTGAGCAGTACTTC.